There are many counts of the clone carrying this T cell receptor beta chain. The sample comes from a study of T cells in Graves' hyperthyroidism and ophthalmopathy. Using RNA transcripts as the source, TCR beta CDR3 regions were amplified. An initial round of RT-PCR targeting the TCR CDR3 relied on the HTBI primer set. TCRdb itself ran the multiplex PCR reads through MiXCR, one entry per CDR3 protein. This table has about 280,000 distinct CDR3 sequences, 20% to 30% appearing once. This TCR was recovered from a man aged 35-49 years with Graves' hyperthyroidism that later progressed to Graves' ophthalmopathy. Sequenced sample: blood.

The chain's CDR3 is CSATNQQIPAYEQYF. CDR3 sequence (DNA): TGCAGTGCTACCAACCAACAAATACCAGCCTACGAGCAGTACTTC. The chain employs TRBV20-1 and TRBJ2-7; no clear D gene. CDR1 and CDR2 (germline): DFQATT, SNEGSKA (reference sequence). This CDR3 contains 15 residues. V lost 4 bases and J lost 2, with 18 bases in between.